The rows below give T cell receptor beta chains drawn from one sample of a study of post-analysis software for immune sequencing data. One entry per CDR3 protein results from TCRdb running MiXCR on the PCR reads. The sample has roughly 170,000 distinct CDR3 sequences, about 32% seen once. Sequenced material: blood. The receptors originated from a girl aged 10 to 17 with multiple sclerosis. Both conserved end residues are part of each CDR3.

CDR3: CSARDNGDTEAFF; J: TRBJ1-1; V: TRBV20-1
CDR3: CASVGTGKYEQYF; J: TRBJ2-7; V: TRBV28
CDR3: CASSQVGRYPTNEKLFF; J: TRBJ1-4; V: TRBV4-1
CDR3: CASRTTGENNEQYF; J: TRBJ2-4; V: TRBV6-4
CDR3: CASSLATVPGTGELFF; J: TRBJ2-2; V: TRBV7-6
CDR3: CASSHPTEGSLAKNIQYF; J: TRBJ2-4; V: TRBV4-1
CDR3: CAGGLAISSGANVLTF; J: TRBJ2-6; V: TRBV6-1
CDR3: CSASGTQSETQYF; J: TRBJ2-5; V: TRBV20-1
CDR3: CSARDRVTDTQYF; J: TRBJ2-3; V: TRBV20-1
CDR3: CASSSHGHRDETQYF; J: TRBJ2-5; V: TRBV4-1
CDR3: CSAVGLANTGELFF; J: TRBJ2-2; V: TRBV20-1
CDR3: CASSLVILQETQYF; J: TRBJ2-5; V: TRBV7-9
CDR3: CSARASKGRAGDPPHF; J: TRBJ1-6; V: TRBV20-1
CDR3: CASSVAGSSYNEQFF; J: TRBJ2-1; V: TRBV10-2
CDR3: CASSPGQGGWGYGYTF; J: TRBJ1-2; V: TRBV5-1
CDR3: CSARDPPSQRSTDTQYF; J: TRBJ2-3; V: TRBV20-1
CDR3: CATSPSGGSVYEQFF; J: TRBJ2-1; V: TRBV15
CDR3: CASSLGLDSYNEQFF; J: TRBJ2-1; V: TRBV9
CDR3: CASSPSGPAPHF; J: TRBJ1-6; V: TRBV18
CDR3: CATSSERSGITDTQYF; J: TRBJ2-3; V: TRBV24-1
CDR3: CSPLGAGNNEQFF; J: TRBJ2-1; V: TRBV29-1
CDR3: CATSRDGTARNEQFF; J: TRBJ2-1; V: TRBV15
CDR3: CASALQGYGYTF; J: TRBJ1-2; V: TRBV5-1
CDR3: CSVAQQAGGYEQYF; J: TRBJ2-7; V: TRBV29-1
CDR3: CSAKPRQGDNNEQFF; J: TRBJ2-1; V: TRBV20-1
CDR3: CASSASGTGLGDTQYF; J: TRBJ2-3; V: TRBV28
CDR3: CASDGSGANVLTF; J: TRBJ2-6; V: TRBV9
CDR3: CASSLGALAGRSNEQFF; J: TRBJ2-1; V: TRBV7-9
CDR3: CAISERPGAEANYGYTF; J: TRBJ1-2; V: TRBV10-3
CDR3: CASSISGASNNEQYF; J: TRBJ2-7; V: TRBV19
CDR3: CASSRAGGHEQYF; J: -; V: TRBV5-1
CDR3: CAISFSGILDEQYF; J: -; V: TRBV10-3
CDR3: CSARLTASNQPQHF; J: TRBJ1-5; V: TRBV20-1
CDR3: CASSHRLSHETQYF; J: TRBJ2-5; V: TRBV4-2
CDR3: CSARERKNSYEQYF; J: TRBJ2-7; V: TRBV20-1
CDR3: CASSFGQGGGEKLFF; J: TRBJ1-4; V: TRBV5-1
CDR3: CASSSDSGHTYEQYF; J: TRBJ2-7; V: TRBV11-3